The rows below give T cell receptor beta chains drawn from one sample of a study of T cells in Graves' hyperthyroidism and ophthalmopathy. One entry per CDR3 protein, called by TCRdb with MiXCR from the multiplex PCR reads. The sample contains around 190,000 distinct CDR3 sequences, around a sixth of which appear only once. The sequenced material came from blood. All receptors derive from a woman aged 45-59 years with Graves' hyperthyroidism. The CDR3 runs from the conserved cysteine through the conserved F or W. D genes are given only for firm matches. Part of the rows lack a size; the others show once, few, many or a class for expanded clones.

>TRBV12-3/TRBV12-4|TRBJ2-3|many|TRBD1
CASRRQGPGTDTQYF
TGTGCCAGCAGACGACAGGGACCTGGCACAGATACGCAGTATTTT
>TRBV5-1|TRBJ1-1|.|TRBD1
CASAHGTAEAEAFF
TGCGCCAGCGCCCACGGGACAGCAGAAGCTGAAGCTTTCTTT
>TRBV5-1|TRBJ1-6|many|.
CASSPARGGNSPLHF
TGCGCCAGCAGCCCCGCGCGGGGTGGTAATTCACCCCTCCACTTT
>TRBV7-8|TRBJ2-6|few|.
CASSLVQRGLGANVLTF
TGTGCCAGCAGCTTAGTACAGCGTGGACTTGGGGCCAACGTCCTGACTTTC
>TRBV30|TRBJ2-3|many|.
CAWSRTGVGTDTQYF
TGTGCCTGGAGTCGAACGGGAGTTGGCACAGATACGCAGTATTTT
>TRBV10-3|TRBJ2-5|many|.
CAIREQETQYF
TGTGCCATCAGAGAACAAGAGACCCAGTACTTC
>TRBV19|TRBJ2-3|many|.
CASRELTGLEGDTQYF
TGTGCCAGCAGAGAGCTGACAGGGCTGGAGGGAGATACGCAGTATTTT
>TRBV7-3|TRBJ2-3|many|TRBD2
CASSTTSGGTDTQYF
TGTGCCAGCAGCACGACTAGCGGGGGCACAGATACGCAGTATTTT
>TRBV9|TRBJ2-1|.|.
CASSALSTSSNEQFF
TGTGCCAGCAGCGCATTATCTACCTCGAGCAATGAGCAGTTCTTC
>TRBV18|TRBJ1-1|many|.
CASSPLWNTEAFF
TGTGCCAGCTCACCGTTATGGAACACTGAAGCTTTCTTT
>TRBV20-1|TRBJ1-1|many|.
CSAIAGALKNTEAFF
TGCAGTGCTATAGCAGGGGCCTTAAAGAACACTGAAGCTTTCTTT
>TRBV7-7|TRBJ2-5|many|TRBD1
CASSLGTGGPGTQYF
TGTGCTAGCAGCTTAGGGACAGGGGGTCCAGGGACCCAGTACTTC
>TRBV12-5|TRBJ1-5|.|.
CTSGLARYQPQHF
TGTACTAGTGGTTTGGCCAGATATCAGCCCCAGCATTTT
>TRBV20-1|TRBJ2-7|.|TRBD2
CSAPRTSGAYEQYF
TGCAGTGCCCCTCGGACTAGCGGAGCTTACGAGCAGTACTTC
>TRBV5-1|TRBJ2-7|few|.
CASSLDTNYEQYF
TGCGCCAGCAGCTTGGACACAAACTACGAGCAGTACTTC
>TRBV30|TRBJ2-3|.|TRBD2
CAWSLFRGTSGSTDTQYF
TGTGCCTGGAGTCTATTCCGGGGGACTAGCGGAAGCACAGATACGCAGTATTTT
>TRBV19|TRBJ2-1|many|TRBD2
CASSTLAGPYNEQFF
TGTGCCAGTAGTACACTAGCGGGGCCGTACAATGAGCAGTTCTTC
>TRBV20-1|TRBJ2-5|many|.
CSARDGEHQETQYF
TGCAGTGCTAGAGATGGAGAACACCAAGAGACCCAGTACTTC
>TRBV7-9|TRBJ2-4|few|.
CASSQGDIQYF
TGTGCCAGCAGCCAAGGGGACATTCAGTACTTC
>TRBV5-6|TRBJ2-4|few|TRBD1
CASSLADREQGIQYF
TGTGCCAGCAGCTTGGCGGACAGGGAGCAGGGCATTCAGTACTTC
>TRBV20-1|TRBJ2-7|many|TRBD2
CSARVGTSGEQYF
TGCAGTGCTAGAGTAGGGACTAGCGGCGAGCAGTACTTC